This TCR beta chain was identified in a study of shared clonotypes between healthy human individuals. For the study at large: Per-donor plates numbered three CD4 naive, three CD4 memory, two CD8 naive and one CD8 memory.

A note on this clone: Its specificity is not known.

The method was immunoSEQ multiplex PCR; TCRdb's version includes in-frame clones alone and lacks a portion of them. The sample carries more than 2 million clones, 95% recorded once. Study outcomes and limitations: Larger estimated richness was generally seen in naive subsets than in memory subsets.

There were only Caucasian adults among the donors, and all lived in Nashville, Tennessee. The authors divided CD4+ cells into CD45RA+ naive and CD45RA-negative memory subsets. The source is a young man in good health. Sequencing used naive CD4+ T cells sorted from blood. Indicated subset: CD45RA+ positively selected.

The CDR3 nucleotides read TGCGCCAGCACCCCGGGGCACCTCGGGGTGGAGCAGTACTTC. Encoded protein: CASTPGHLGVEQYF. V gene TRBV5-1 combines with J gene TRBJ2-7; tentatively, D is TRBD1 or TRBD2 (5 bases each). V lost 6 bases and J 7 bases, leaving 20 bases between the germline ends. The CDR3 covers 14 residues. Germline V lookup: CDR1 SGHRS, CDR2 YFSETQ. The full variable domain, in which reference TRBV5-1 and TRBJ2-7 provide the parts outside the CDR3, is KAGVTQTPRYLIKTRGQQVTLSCSPISGHRSVSWYQQTPGQGLQFLFEYFSETQRNKGNFPGRFSGRQFSNSRSEMNVSTLELGDSALYLCASTPGHLGVEQYFGPGTRLTVT.